The 29 T cell receptor beta chains in this list originate from one sample, sequenced in a study of human T cells and chemical hapten exposure. Indicated time point: patch test 3, about 24 weeks after DPC sensitization. Treatment of the sample: therapeutic diphenylcyclopropenone sensitization with weekly scalp DPC. TCRdb ran MiXCR on the RACE reads and lists one entry per CDR3 protein. Here the sample spans roughly 90,000 distinct CDR3 sequences, about a tenth being singletons. The sample was whole blood, taken in connection with sensitization to the hapten diphenylcyclopropenone (DPC). These receptors came from a woman aged 25 to 39 with alopecia areata. Some clones in this sample may be carry-over from other donors' samples.

V and J are TRBV5-6 and TRBJ1-5, with 8 positions matching TRBD1. The germline CDR1 and CDR2 sequences are SGHDT and YYEEEE. CDR3 length equals 14 residues. The V segment lost 5 bases and the J segment 5 bases; nucleotides outside the gene matches: 6. CDR3 nucleotides: TGTGCCAGCAGGATCAGGGGGCGCGATCAGCCCCAGCATTTT. Translation gives CASRIRGRDQPQHF.

This clonotype was counted at least ten times. The rearrangement joins TRBV7-2 to TRBJ2-3; 8 nucleotides agree with TRBD2. Germline V gene lookup returns CDR1 SGHTA and CDR2 FQGNSA. V lost 0 bases to trimming and J lost 1 base; unmatched junction nucleotides: 3. The CDR3 extends over 16 amino acids. CDR3 amino acids: CASSLAGAGGTDTQYF. CDR3 nucleotide sequence: TGTGCCAGCAGCTTAGCAGGAGCGGGGGGCACAGATACGCAGTATTTT. The variable domain in full, completed from reference TRBV7-2 and TRBJ2-3, reads GAGVSQSPSNKVTEKGKDVELRCDPISGHTALYWYRQSLGQGLEFLIYFQGNSAPDKSGLPSDRFSAERTGGSVSTLTIQRTQQEDSAVYLCASSLAGAGGTDTQYFGPGTRLTVL.

This clonotype was counted a few times. The chain joins TRBV7-9 to TRBJ1-5, with D unclear. This CDR3 has 12 residues. CDR1 is SEHNR, CDR2 FQNEAQ, per germline (reference sequence). The V gene lost 7 bases and the J gene lost 6 bases, with 10 bases spanning the gap. The CDR3 loop reads CASTVSGQPQHF. The CDR3 DNA is TGTGCCAGCACCGTCTCGGGTCAGCCCCAGCATTTT.

Remarks on this clonotype: At one boundary the junction diverges from the germline segment, which might be a read error. V gene TRBV6-2 or TRBV6-3 combines with J gene TRBJ2-3; TRBD2 aligns across 15 bases. This CDR3 is built from 19 residues. In germline, CDR1 is MNHEY, CDR2 SVGEGT. The CDR3 DNA is TGTGCCAGCAGTTGGGGGACTAGCGGGAGGAAATGGTTGGAAGATACGCCGTATTTT. Protein sequence: CASSWGTSGRKWLEDTPYF.

This clonotype was counted at least ten times. The chain joins TRBV18 to TRBJ1-4; 8 nucleotides agree with TRBD1. J gave up 5 bases and V 6 bases, and 5 bases lay outside the gene matches. Germline CDR1 reads KGHSH; CDR2 reads LQKENI. This CDR3 region has 14 residues. DNA for the CDR3: TGTGCCAGCTCGCAGGGGGCACAGAATGAAAAACTGTTTTTT. Translating gives CASSQGAQNEKLFF.

V usage is TRBV24-1 and J usage is TRBJ2-1, with 10 bases matching TRBD1. V shed 8 bases, J shed 8 bases, and the junction held 2 bases outside the gene matches. This CDR3 contains 12 residues. Per germline, CDR1 KGHDR and CDR2 SFDVKD. The CDR3 is CATTGTGDEQFF. In nucleotides, the CDR3 is TGTGCCACCACCGGGACAGGGGATGAGCAGTTCTTC.

In its sample, this clonotype was seen many times. J is TRBJ2-4 and V is TRBV6-2 or TRBV6-3; no clear D gene. CDR3 length: 15 residues. Germline V gene sequence: CDR1 MNHEY, CDR2 SVGEGT. V was trimmed by 5 bases and J by 0 bases, leaving 11 bases between them. The chain's CDR3 is CASSNPRIAKNIQYF. DNA for the CDR3: TGTGCCAGCAGTAACCCCCGGATAGCCAAAAACATTCAGTACTTC.

A few counts support this clonotype. The chain employs TRBV4-1 and TRBJ2-5; no firm D call. The CDR3 is made up of 14 amino acids. V lost 5 bases and J lost 1, with 11 bases in between. Looked up from germline, CDR1 is MGHRA and CDR2 is YSYEKL. CDR3 nucleotide sequence: TGCGCCAGCAGCTTACAACATTTCCAAGAGACCCAGTACTTC. Protein: CASSLQHFQETQYF.

This clonotype appeared a few times. The rearrangement joins TRBV24-1 to TRBJ1-1; no clear D. Trimming took off 3 bases at V and 4 bases at J, with 11 bases between the two ends. The CDR3 has 14 amino acids. The germline gives CDR1 KGHDR, CDR2 SFDVKD. As DNA, the CDR3 is TGTGCCACCAGTGATAATTCCGAATCCACTGAAGCTTTCTTT. This sequence encodes CATSDNSESTEAFF.

This clonotype was seen at least ten times. The chain couples TRBV7-9 to TRBJ1-1; D not certain. The V end lost 5 bases, the J end lost 3 bases, and 16 bases lay between the germline ends. The CDR3 is 15 residues long. Germline V gene lookup returns CDR1 SEHNR and CDR2 FQNEAQ (reference sequence). The CDR3 sequence is CASSDTNARDTEAFF. The DNA of the CDR3 is TGTGCCAGCAGCGACACTAACGCTCGGGACACTGAAGCTTTCTTT.

This clonotype appeared many times. The chain carries TRBV18 and TRBJ2-7; 7 bases are a match to TRBD1. Per the germline V gene, CDR1 is KGHSH and CDR2 is LQKENI. CDR3 length: 14 amino acids. J lost 5 bases, V lost 6 bases, and 10 bases had no gene match. Here the CDR3 DNA reads TGTGCCAGCTCCCCCGGGACAGCGAATCACGAGCAGTACTTC. It encodes CASSPGTANHEQYF.

This clonotype was detected ten times or more. The V and J genes are TRBV28 and TRBJ2-3; D is possibly TRBD2 (5 bases). This CDR3 spans 17 amino acids. CDR1 MDHEN and CDR2 SYDVKM come from the germline V gene. V lost 5 bases and J lost 0, with 18 bases in between. Here the CDR3 reads CASSLPGSITSTDTQYF. The CDR3 bases are TGTGCCAGCAGTCTCCCGGGGTCCATTACTAGCACAGATACGCAGTATTTT.

The chain has TRBV6-6 and TRBJ1-1; no clear D gene. Germline values: CDR1 MNHNY, CDR2 SVGAGI (reference sequence). The CDR3 length is 15 residues. V gave up 1 base and J gave up 4 bases, with 13 bases separating them. DNA for the CDR3: TGTGCCAGCAGTTACTTCGGTCCTGGTGGCACTGAAGCTTTCTTT. Its protein is CASSYFGPGGTEAFF.

This clonotype was counted at least ten times. The rearrangement uses TRBV7-8 and TRBJ2-5; 9 nucleotides align to TRBD2. V was pared by 1 base and J by 5 bases, with 14 bases of the junction left unmatched. Germline V gene sequence: CDR1 SGHVS, CDR2 FQNEAQ. The CDR3 sequence is 18 residues long. This CDR3 reads CASSLDSGRGRAGETQYF. CDR3 DNA sequence: TGTGCCAGCAGCTTAGATAGTGGGCGCGGGAGGGCCGGGGAGACCCAGTACTTC.

This clonotype has a count of ten or more. The chain recombines TRBV7-2 with TRBJ2-1, with D unclear. Germline values: CDR1 SGHTA, CDR2 FQGNSA. The CDR3 loop spans 12 amino acids. V lost 5 bases, J lost 7 bases, and 9 bases lay in between. CDR3 amino acids: CASSPDANEQFF. Here the CDR3 DNA reads TGTGCCAGCAGCCCCGACGCAAATGAGCAGTTCTTC. Together with reference TRBV7-2 and TRBJ2-1, the CDR3 gives the full variable domain: GAGVSQSPSNKVTEKGKDVELRCDPISGHTALYWYRQSLGQGLEFLIYFQGNSAPDKSGLPSDRFSAERTGGSVSTLTIQRTQQEDSAVYLCASSPDANEQFFGPGTRLTVL.

This clonotype was observed many times. V and J are TRBV18 and TRBJ2-5, with a tentative D call TRBD2 (5 bases). Germline CDR1 is KGHSH and CDR2 is LQKENI. The CDR3 is made up of 14 amino acids. V lost 4 bases, J lost 1 base, and 10 bases lay in between. The CDR3 here is CASSRAVGQETQYF. CDR3 DNA sequence: TGTGCCAGCTCACGAGCGGTAGGCCAAGAGACCCAGTACTTC.

This clonotype was counted many times. This chain links TRBV28 with TRBJ2-2; 8 nucleotides line up with TRBD1. V was pared by 5 bases and J by 0 bases, with 8 bases of the junction left unmatched. Germline V gene data show CDR1 as MDHEN and CDR2 as SYDVKM. The CDR3 is made up of 17 amino acids. CDR3 DNA sequence: TGTGCCAGCAGTCCCAGGACAGGGAACTCGAACACCGGGGAGCTGTTTTTT. Protein sequence: CASSPRTGNSNTGELFF.

This clonotype has ten or more counts. The gene calls are TRBV28 and TRBJ2-5; no firm D call. Germline V gene data show CDR1 as MDHEN and CDR2 as SYDVKM. V lost 10 bases, J lost 2 bases, and 20 bases lay in between. This CDR3 region has 15 residues. The DNA of the CDR3 is TGTGCCACCGTCCGTAGTAGTCCGTATCAAGAGACCCAGTACTTC. Its protein product is CATVRSSPYQETQYF.

This clonotype was detected only a few times. V and J are TRBV10-1 and TRBJ1-5; D remains unclear. CDR3 length: 13 residues. V lost 4 bases to trimming and J lost 6 bases, with 10 bases between them. CDR1 is WNHNN and CDR2 is SYGVQD in the germline V gene (reference sequence). CDR3 amino acids: CASSVGVSQPQHF. CDR3 sequence (DNA): TGCGCCAGCAGTGTTGGGGTGAGTCAGCCCCAGCATTTT.

The V gene is TRBV29-1, the J gene TRBJ2-7; 10 nucleotides agree with TRBD1. CDR3 length: 14 residues. The V and J ends lost 6 bases and 1 base, in that order; junction bases with no gene match: 6. The germline V gene encodes CDR1 SQVTM and CDR2 ANQGSEA. CDR3 coding DNA: TGCAGCGTGGGGGGACAGGGGCCTTCCTACGAGCAGTACGTC. Residues: CSVGGQGPSYEQYV.

The rearrangement links TRBV29-1 to TRBJ1-1; D is unresolved. Germline CDR1 reads SQVTM; CDR2 reads ANQGSEA. CDR3 length equals 11 residues. The V gene lost 3 bases and the J gene lost 5 bases, with 7 bases spanning the gap. The CDR3 sequence: CSVESGTEAFF. The CDR3 region has the DNA TGCAGCGTTGAGTCGGGTACTGAAGCTTTCTTT.

This clonotype has ten or more counts. CDR3 in amino acids: CSARRLAGDQETQYF. The CDR3 bases are TGCAGTGCTAGGCGACTAGCGGGGGACCAAGAGACCCAGTACTTC. The genes are TRBV20-1 and TRBJ2-5; TRBD2 matches 12 bases. Germline V gene data show CDR1 as DFQATT and CDR2 as SNEGSKA (reference sequence). The CDR3 has 15 residues. After removal of 3 bases from V and 0 bases from J, the junction contained 2 bases not matched to a gene.

This clonotype was recorded many times. This chain joins TRBV5-5 and TRBJ1-2; 8 bases are a match to TRBD1. Germline CDR1 is SGHKS and CDR2 is YYEKEE (reference sequence). The trim removed 0 bases at V and 4 bases at J, leaving 5 bases unmatched. CDR3 length equals 15 residues. CDR3 DNA sequence: TGTGCCAGCAGCTTGGAGGCAGGGGGCTCCTATGGCTACACCTTC. Protein: CASSLEAGGSYGYTF.

This clonotype appeared many times. The chain couples TRBV20-1 to TRBJ2-1; the D gene could be TRBD1 or TRBD2 (5 bases each). There are 16 residues in the CDR3. The germline gives CDR1 DFQATT, CDR2 SNEGSKA (reference sequence). V shed 5 bases and J shed 1 base, with 18 bases lying between them. The CDR3 loop reads CSAPSGTSGSYNEQFF. The CDR3 nucleotides read TGCAGTGCTCCGTCTGGGACCTCGGGGTCCTACAATGAGCAGTTCTTC.

The chain links TRBV24-1 to TRBJ2-2, with no clear D. V lost 1 base and J 6 bases, leaving 5 bases between the germline ends. The CDR3 covers 13 residues. The germline V gene has CDR1 KGHDR and CDR2 SFDVKD. The CDR3 DNA is TGTGCCACCAGTGATTTCGACCCCGGGGAGCTGTTTTTT. Its translation is CATSDFDPGELFF.

The chain couples TRBV15 to TRBJ1-1; no definite D call. The V gene's germline CDR1 is LNHNV and CDR2 YYDKDF (reference sequence). The CDR3 is 14 amino acids. The V and J ends lost 3 bases and 5 bases respectively, with 13 bases between them. CDR3 amino acids: CATSSSHGWTEAFF. The CDR3 nucleotides read TGTGCCACCAGCAGTAGTCACGGGTGGACTGAAGCTTTCTTT.

This clonotype was seen many times. V and J are TRBV6-1 and TRBJ2-2, with 10 nucleotides matching TRBD1. CDR3 length equals 15 residues. The junction had 8 bases not matched to a gene; V was cut back by 6 bases and J by 7 bases. In germline, CDR1 is MNHNS, CDR2 SASEGT. The CDR3 sequence: CASRTGQGWYGELFF. Here the CDR3 DNA reads TGTGCCAGCAGGACGGGACAGGGGTGGTACGGGGAGCTGTTTTTT.

This clonotype was observed a few times. The rearrangement joins TRBV4-1 to TRBJ2-1; 7 bases line up with TRBD1. The CDR3 is 15 amino acids. CDR1 and CDR2 from the germline V gene are MGHRA and YSYEKL. V shed 2 bases, J shed 5 bases, and the junction held 6 bases outside the gene matches. The CDR3 reads CASSQPDRDHNEQFF. The CDR3 DNA is TGCGCCAGCAGCCAACCAGACAGGGACCACAATGAGCAGTTCTTC.

This clonotype was recorded many times. J is TRBJ2-1 and V is TRBV29-1; 7 bases agree with TRBD1. This CDR3 spans 12 amino acids. J was trimmed by 2 bases and V by 7 bases; bases with no gene match: 2. Germline lookup yields CDR1 SQVTM and CDR2 ANQGSEA. CDR3 coding DNA: TGCAGCGCCGGGACAGCCTACAATGAGCAGTTCTTC. Protein product: CSAGTAYNEQFF.